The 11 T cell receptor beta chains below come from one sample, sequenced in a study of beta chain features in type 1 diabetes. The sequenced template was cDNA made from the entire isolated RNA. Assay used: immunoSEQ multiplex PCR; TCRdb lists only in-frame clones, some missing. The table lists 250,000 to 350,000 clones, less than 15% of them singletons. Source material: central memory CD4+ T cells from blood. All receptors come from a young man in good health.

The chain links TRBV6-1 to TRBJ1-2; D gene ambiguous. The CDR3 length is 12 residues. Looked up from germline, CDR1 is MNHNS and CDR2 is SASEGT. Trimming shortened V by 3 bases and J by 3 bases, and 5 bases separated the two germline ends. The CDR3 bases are TGTGCCAGCAGTGAGATAGACTATGGCTACACCTTC. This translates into CASSEIDYGYTF.

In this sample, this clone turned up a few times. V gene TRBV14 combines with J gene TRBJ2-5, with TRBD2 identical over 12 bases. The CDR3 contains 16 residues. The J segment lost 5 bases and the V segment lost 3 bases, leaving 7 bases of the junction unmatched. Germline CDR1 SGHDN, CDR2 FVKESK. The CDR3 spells CASSQRLAGVGETQYF. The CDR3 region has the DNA TGTGCCAGCAGCCAGAGACTAGCGGGAGTTGGGGAGACCCAGTACTTC.

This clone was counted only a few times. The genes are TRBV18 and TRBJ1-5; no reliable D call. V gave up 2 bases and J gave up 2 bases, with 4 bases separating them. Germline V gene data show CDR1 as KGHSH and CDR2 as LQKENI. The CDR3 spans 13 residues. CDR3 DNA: TGTGCCAGCTCACCAGCCCGCAATCAGCCCCAGCATTTT. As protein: CASSPARNQPQHF.

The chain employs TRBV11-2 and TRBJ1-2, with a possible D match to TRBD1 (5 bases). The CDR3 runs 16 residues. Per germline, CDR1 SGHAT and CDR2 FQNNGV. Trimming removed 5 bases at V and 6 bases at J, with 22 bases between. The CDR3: CASSLRGGRDSNGYTF. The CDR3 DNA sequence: TGTGCCAGCAGCCTCCGTGGAGGCAGGGACTCCAATGGCTACACCTTC.

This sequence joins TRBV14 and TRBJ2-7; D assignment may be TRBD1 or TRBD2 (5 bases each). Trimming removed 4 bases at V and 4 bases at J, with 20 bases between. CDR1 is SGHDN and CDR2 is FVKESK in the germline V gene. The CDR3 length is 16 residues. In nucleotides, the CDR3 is TGTGCCAGCAGCCCCGCGGACCGGGGACCTATTTACGAGCAGTACTTC. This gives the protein CASSPADRGPIYEQYF.

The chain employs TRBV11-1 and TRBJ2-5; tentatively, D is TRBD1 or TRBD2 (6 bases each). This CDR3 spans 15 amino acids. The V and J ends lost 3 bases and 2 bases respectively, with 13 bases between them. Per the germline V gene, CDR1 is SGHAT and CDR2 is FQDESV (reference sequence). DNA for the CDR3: TGTGCCAGCAGCTTGGGTCAGGGGAGGCAAGAGACCCAGTACTTC. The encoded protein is CASSLGQGRQETQYF.

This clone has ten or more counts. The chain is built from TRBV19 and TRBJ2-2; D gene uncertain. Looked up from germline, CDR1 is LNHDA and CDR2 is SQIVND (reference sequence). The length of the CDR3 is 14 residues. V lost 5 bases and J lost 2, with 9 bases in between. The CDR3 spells CASSYVSNTGELFF. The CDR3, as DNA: TGTGCCAGTAGTTACGTTAGTAACACCGGGGAGCTGTTTTTT.

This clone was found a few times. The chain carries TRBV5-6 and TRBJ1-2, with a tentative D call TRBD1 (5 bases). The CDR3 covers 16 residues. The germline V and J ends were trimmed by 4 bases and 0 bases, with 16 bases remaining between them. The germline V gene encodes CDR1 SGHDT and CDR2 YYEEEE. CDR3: CASSPEFREANYGYTF. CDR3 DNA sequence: TGTGCCAGCAGCCCGGAGTTCAGGGAAGCTAACTATGGCTACACCTTC. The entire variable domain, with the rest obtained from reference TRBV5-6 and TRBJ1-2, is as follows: DAGVTQSPTHLIKTRGQQVTLRCSPKSGHDTVSWYQQALGQGPQFIFQYYEEEERQRGNFPDRFSGHQFPNYSSELNVNALLLGDSALYLCASSPEFREANYGYTFGSGTRLTVV.

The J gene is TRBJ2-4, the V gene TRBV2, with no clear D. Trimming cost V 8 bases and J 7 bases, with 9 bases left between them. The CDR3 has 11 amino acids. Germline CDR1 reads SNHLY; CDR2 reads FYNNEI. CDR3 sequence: CASLSANIQYF. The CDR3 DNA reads TGTGCCAGCTTGTCGGCGAACATTCAGTACTTC.

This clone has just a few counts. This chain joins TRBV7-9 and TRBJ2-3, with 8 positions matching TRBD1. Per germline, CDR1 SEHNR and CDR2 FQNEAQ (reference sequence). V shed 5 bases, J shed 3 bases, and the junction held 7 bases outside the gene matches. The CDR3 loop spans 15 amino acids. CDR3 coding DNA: TGTGCCAGCAGCCCAGGACAGGGTCGAACAGATACGCAGTATTTT. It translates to CASSPGQGRTDTQYF.

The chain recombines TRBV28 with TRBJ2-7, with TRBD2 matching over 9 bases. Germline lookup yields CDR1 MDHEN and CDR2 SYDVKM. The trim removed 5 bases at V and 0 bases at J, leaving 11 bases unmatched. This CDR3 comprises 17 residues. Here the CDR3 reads CASSPHGGRAPSYEQYV. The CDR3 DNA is TGTGCCAGCAGTCCCCATGGCGGGAGGGCGCCCTCCTACGAGCAGTACGTC.